The 22 T cell receptor beta chains in this list originate from one sample, sequenced in a study of cytomegalovirus exposure and HLA in healthy donors. The PCR employed 60 Vbeta primers together with 13 Jbeta primers. This table comes from immunoSEQ multiplex PCR, and its TCRdb copy is limited to in-frame clones, with some not included. The sample consists of 150,000 to 200,000 clones, roughly 85% of them appearing once. Source material: PBMCs. These receptors came from a man in his forties in good health and CMV-seropositive.

The chain employs TRBV15 and TRBJ2-5; TRBD2 agrees at 10 bases. This CDR3 comprises 15 residues. In germline, CDR1 is LNHNV, CDR2 YYDKDF (reference sequence). J was trimmed by 6 bases and V by 3 bases; bases with no gene match: 7. Written as DNA, the CDR3 is TGTGCCACCAGCAGGTCCGGGACTAGCGTAAAGACCCAGTACTTC. It specifies CATSRSGTSVKTQYF.

The chain joins TRBV7-8 to TRBJ1-1, with D hard to call. V was shortened by 0 bases and J by 4 bases, with 6 bases between the two germline ends. This CDR3 has 13 residues. Germline CDR1 SGHVS, CDR2 FQNEAQ. This chain's CDR3 is CASSLARGTEAFF. The CDR3 DNA is TGTGCCAGCAGCTTAGCGCGAGGCACTGAAGCTTTCTTT.

The J gene is TRBJ2-1, the V gene TRBV7-2; 7 bases match TRBD2. The CDR3 spans 15 residues. Germline-derived CDR1 and CDR2 are SGHTA and FQGNSA. Trimming removed 4 bases from V and 2 bases from J; junction bases left unmatched: 5. The CDR3 reads CASSSVGLAYNEQFF. In DNA, the CDR3 is TGTGCCAGCAGCTCCGTCGGACTAGCCTACAATGAGCAGTTCTTC.

V usage is TRBV12-5 and J usage is TRBJ2-3; D call uncertain. CDR3 length equals 16 residues. The V end was cut by 4 bases, the J end by 7 bases, with 21 bases between. Germline CDR1 is LGHNT and CDR2 is FRNRAP. CDR3 in amino acids: CASGSPFGLTSHTQYF. The CDR3 DNA reads TGTGCTAGTGGTTCCCCGTTTGGCCTTACATCCCATACGCAGTATTTT.

This clone was observed a handful of times. The chain is built from TRBV11-2 and TRBJ2-7, with D perhaps matching TRBD1 (6 bases). Germline CDR1 is SGHAT and CDR2 is FQNNGV. The length of the CDR3 is 15 residues. Between the trimmed V and J ends, which lost 5 bases and 2 bases, there was a span of 16 bases. The CDR3 DNA reads as TGTGCCAGCAGCCTTACGACAGGTTTAACCTACGAGCAGTACTTC. Protein product: CASSLTTGLTYEQYF.

The rearrangement joins TRBV7-3 to TRBJ2-6, with D possibly TRBD1 on 6 matching bases. The CDR3 is made up of 15 amino acids. With 8 bases removed from V and 2 bases from J, the gap between germline ends came to 13 bases. Germline values: CDR1 SGHTA, CDR2 FQGTGA. The CDR3 reads CASSREGAGANVLTF. The CDR3 coding sequence is TGTGCCAGCTCCCGCGAGGGGGCTGGGGCCAACGTCCTGACTTTC. Full variable domain (rest looked up from reference TRBV7-3 and TRBJ2-6): GAGVSQTPSNKVTEKGKYVELRCDPISGHTALYWYRQSLGQGPEFLIYFQGTGAADDSGLPNDRFFAVRPEGSVSTLKIQRTERGDSAVYLCASSREGAGANVLTFGAGSRLTVL.

Comment on this clone: The junction departs from the called germline gene at one end, perhaps through a read error. The rearrangement links TRBV5-1 to TRBJ1-4; D perhaps matches TRBD1 (6 bases). The CDR3 is 16 amino acids. The V gene's germline CDR1 is SGHRS and CDR2 YFSETQ. The CDR3 DNA sequence: TGCGCCAGCAGCCCGCGGGGGGGGGCAACTCATGAAAAACTGTTTTTT. Protein sequence: CASSPRGGATHEKLFF. Complete variable domain (other parts from reference TRBV5-1 and TRBJ1-4): KAGVTQTPRYLIKTRGQQVTLSCSPISGHRSVSWYQQTPGQGLQFLFEYFSETQRNKGNFPGRFSGRQFSNSRSEMNVSTLELGDSALYLCASSPRGGATHEKLFFGSGTQLSVL.

The chain employs TRBV6-6 and TRBJ2-1; possibly TRBD2 for D (6 bases). CDR1 and CDR2 (germline): MNHNY, SVGAGI (reference sequence). The CDR3 runs 12 residues. V gave up 7 bases and J gave up 9 bases, with 13 bases separating them. The CDR3 here is CASTSGRPEQFF. CDR3 DNA sequence: TGTGCCAGCACTTCAGGGAGGCCTGAGCAGTTCTTC.

The chain employs TRBV4-2 and TRBJ1-1, with TRBD1 matching over 7 bases. Germline CDR1 is LGHNA and CDR2 is YNFKEQ. The CDR3 loop spans 17 amino acids. The trim removed 0 bases at V and 5 bases at J, leaving 12 bases unmatched. CDR3 sequence: CASSQEGSGGEWTEAFF. In nucleotides, the CDR3 is TGTGCCAGCAGCCAAGAGGGTTCAGGGGGTGAATGGACTGAAGCTTTCTTT.

J is TRBJ2-3 and V is TRBV28; 14 positions agree with TRBD2. The junction had 10 bases not matched to a gene; V was cut back by 2 bases and J by 6 bases. The germline V gene encodes CDR1 MDHEN and CDR2 SYDVKM. This CDR3 region has 18 residues. The CDR3: CASSLKRGLAGVADTQYF. The CDR3 region has the DNA TGTGCCAGCAGTTTAAAAAGGGGACTAGCGGGAGTAGCCGATACGCAGTATTTT.

The chain combines TRBV6-1 with TRBJ1-2, with 7 bases matching TRBD1. The CDR3 is made up of 14 amino acids. Germline trimming cut 4 bases from V and 6 bases from J; bases unmatched to any gene: 8. Germline lookup yields CDR1 MNHNS and CDR2 SASEGT. The CDR3 reads CASSVRDRIHGYTF. CDR3 nucleotides: TGTGCCAGCAGTGTCCGGGACAGAATACATGGCTACACCTTC.

In its sample, this clone was seen once. This chain links TRBV7-8 with TRBJ2-1, with 7 positions matching TRBD2. With 5 bases clipped from V and 6 bases from J, the junction kept 4 bases outside the gene matches. This CDR3 spans 13 amino acids. Germline V lookup: CDR1 SGHVS, CDR2 FQNEAQ. This CDR3 reads CASSPGGSNEQFF. The CDR3 bases are TGTGCCAGCAGCCCCGGGGGGAGCAATGAGCAGTTCTTC.

The rearrangement joins TRBV19 to TRBJ2-5; the match to TRBD2 covers 9 bases. V shed 8 bases, J shed 5 bases, and the junction held 12 bases outside the gene matches. Germline V CDR1 and CDR2: LNHDA, SQIVND (reference sequence). CDR3 length: 15 amino acids. The CDR3 nucleotides are TGTGCCAGTCATACGGGAGCGGGAGGATGGGAGACCCAGTACTTC. It is translated as CASHTGAGGWETQYF.

The chain employs TRBV5-1 and TRBJ1-2; D not certain. Germline V gene data show CDR1 as SGHRS and CDR2 as YFSETQ. V was shortened by 0 bases and J by 3 bases, with 12 bases between the two germline ends. The CDR3 contains 15 residues. This chain's CDR3 is CASSLASSGYYGYTF. In nucleotides, the CDR3 is TGCGCCAGCAGCTTGGCCTCATCCGGGTACTATGGCTACACCTTC.

This rearrangement joins TRBV27 to TRBJ2-7, with TRBD1 identical over 7 bases. The V and J ends lost 3 bases and 4 bases, in that order; junction bases with no gene match: 18. Germline V gives CDR1 MNHEY, CDR2 SMNVEV (reference sequence). This CDR3 is built from 18 residues. The CDR3 loop is CASSFRGLDRYQQYEQYF. For the CDR3, the DNA is TGTGCCAGCAGTTTTAGAGGCTTGGACAGGTATCAGCAGTACGAGCAGTACTTC.

Of note for this clone: At one end, the junction sequence differs from germline, possibly due to a read error. V usage is TRBV7-9 and J usage is TRBJ1-4; D perhaps matches TRBD1 (5 bases). CDR3 length: 14 amino acids. Germline assignment: CDR1 SEHNR and CDR2 FQNEAQ (reference sequence). The CDR3 coding sequence is TGTTCCAGCAGCTTGGGGGGAGGTAATGAAAAACTGTTTTTT. Translated: CSSSLGGGNEKLFF.

The chain employs TRBV27 and TRBJ2-7; 12 bases align to TRBD2. The length of the CDR3 is 16 residues. V gave up 5 bases and J gave up 4 bases; unmatched junction bases: 9. Germline V gene sequence: CDR1 MNHEY, CDR2 SMNVEV (reference sequence). The CDR3 sequence is CASSAGLAGGNYEQYF. The DNA of the CDR3 is TGTGCCAGCAGTGCGGGACTAGCGGGCGGGAATTACGAGCAGTACTTC.

The chain has TRBV19 and TRBJ2-1; 8 positions agree with TRBD2. Trimming at V came to 4 bases and at J to 7 bases, leaving 9 bases not matched to a gene. The CDR3 covers 15 residues. The V gene's germline CDR1 is LNHDA and CDR2 SQIVND (reference sequence). The CDR3 sequence: CASSTSGGLWNEQFF. CDR3 bases: TGTGCCAGTAGTACGAGCGGGGGTTTGTGGAATGAGCAGTTCTTC.

The rearrangement uses TRBV5-4 and TRBJ2-3; 9 nucleotides line up with TRBD1. Per the germline V gene, CDR1 is SGHNT and CDR2 is YYREEE (reference sequence). V shed 4 bases and J 9 bases; nucleotides not matched to a gene: 9. This CDR3 is 14 amino acids long. CDR3 sequence (DNA): TGTGCCAGCAGCAGCAAGCCACAGGGGGCAACGCAGTATTTT. Translating gives CASSSKPQGATQYF.

The chain joins TRBV19 to TRBJ2-3, with 12 nucleotides matching TRBD2. This CDR3 has 15 amino acids. Looked up from germline, CDR1 is LNHDA and CDR2 is SQIVND (reference sequence). V lost 5 bases and J lost 7; bases outside the gene matches: 7. The CDR3 nucleotides are TGTGCCAGTAGTGGGTCTAGCGGGAGGGGTCATACGCAGTATTTT. It translates to CASSGSSGRGHTQYF.

This clone has just a few counts. The germline gene is not matched at one end of the junction; a read error may be the cause. The V and J genes are TRBV2 and TRBJ2-6; 7 positions agree with TRBD2. The length of the CDR3 is 16 residues. CDR1 and CDR2 from the germline V gene are SNHLY and FYNNEI. The DNA of the CDR3 is TGTGCCAGCAGGGGGGGGACTTTATCTGGGGCCAACGGCCTGACTTTC. Protein: CASRGGTLSGANGLTF.

A few counts support this clone. The germline gene is not matched at one end of the junction; a read error may be the cause. The chain recombines TRBV5-4 with TRBJ2-4; D perhaps matches TRBD2 (5 bases). Germline lookup yields CDR1 SGHNT and CDR2 YYREEE (reference sequence). CDR3 length: 15 residues. CDR3 sequence (DNA): TGTGCCAGCAGCTTTGGTAAGGGAGCCAAAAACAGTCAGTACTTC. Its translation is CASSFGKGAKNSQYF.